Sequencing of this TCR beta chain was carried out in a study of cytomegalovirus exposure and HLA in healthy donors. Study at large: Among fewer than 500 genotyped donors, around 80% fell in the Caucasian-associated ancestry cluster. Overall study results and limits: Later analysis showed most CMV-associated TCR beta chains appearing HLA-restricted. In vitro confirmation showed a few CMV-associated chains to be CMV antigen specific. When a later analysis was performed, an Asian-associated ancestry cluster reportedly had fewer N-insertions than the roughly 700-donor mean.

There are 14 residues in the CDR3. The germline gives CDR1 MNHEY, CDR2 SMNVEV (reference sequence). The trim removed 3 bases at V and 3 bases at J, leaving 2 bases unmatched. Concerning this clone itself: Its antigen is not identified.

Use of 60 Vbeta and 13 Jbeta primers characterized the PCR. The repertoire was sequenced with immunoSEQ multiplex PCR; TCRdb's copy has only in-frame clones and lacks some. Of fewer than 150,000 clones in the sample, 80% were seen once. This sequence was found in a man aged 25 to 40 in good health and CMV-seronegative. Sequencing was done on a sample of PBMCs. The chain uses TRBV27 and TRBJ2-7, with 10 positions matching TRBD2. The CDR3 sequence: CASSFLAGVYEQYF. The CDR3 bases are TGTGCCAGCAGTTTCCTAGCGGGGGTCTACGAGCAGTACTTC.